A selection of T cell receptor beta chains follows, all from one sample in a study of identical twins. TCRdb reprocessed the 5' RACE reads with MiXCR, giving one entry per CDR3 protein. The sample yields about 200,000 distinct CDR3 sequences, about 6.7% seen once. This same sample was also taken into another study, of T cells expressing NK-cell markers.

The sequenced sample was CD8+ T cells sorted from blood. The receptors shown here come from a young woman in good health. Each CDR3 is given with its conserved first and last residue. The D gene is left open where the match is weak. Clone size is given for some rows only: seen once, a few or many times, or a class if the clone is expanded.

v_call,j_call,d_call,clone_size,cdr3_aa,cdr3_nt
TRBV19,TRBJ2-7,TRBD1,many,CASRHRDRGYYEQYF,TGTGCCAGTAGGCACCGGGACAGGGGATACTACGAGCAGTACTTC
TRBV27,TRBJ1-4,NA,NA,CASSLSRPAKLFF,TGTGCCAGCAGTTTAAGTCGGCCTGCAAAACTGTTTTTT
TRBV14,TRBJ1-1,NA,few,CASSQSSRAIVGEAFF,TGTGCCAGCAGCCAATCCTCCAGGGCAATCGTAGGTGAAGCTTTCTTT
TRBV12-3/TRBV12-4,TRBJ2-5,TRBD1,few,CASSPDRGPSTETQYF,TGTGCCAGCAGTCCGGACAGGGGCCCGTCAACGGAGACCCAGTACTTC
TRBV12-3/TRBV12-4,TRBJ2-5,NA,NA,CASSPLIATQYF,TGTGCCAGCAGCCCCCTTATAGCGACCCAGTACTTC
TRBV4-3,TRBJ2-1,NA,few,CASSQVKRAAYNEQFF,TGCGCCAGCAGCCAAGTGAAGCGGGCCGCGTACAATGAGCAGTTCTTC
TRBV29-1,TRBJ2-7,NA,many,CSVSEDEQYF,TGCAGCGTCTCGGAGGACGAGCAGTACTTC
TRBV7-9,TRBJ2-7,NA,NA,CASSLAGLSPEQYF,TGTGCCAGCAGCTTAGCGGGCTTAAGTCCCGAGCAGTACTTC
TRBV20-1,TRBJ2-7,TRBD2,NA,CSARGPSGEDEQYF,TGCAGTGCTAGGGGGCCGAGCGGGGAAGACGAGCAGTACTTC
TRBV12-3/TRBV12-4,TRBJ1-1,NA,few,CASGGRGPEAFF,TGTGCCAGCGGGGGCAGGGGTCCTGAAGCTTTCTTT
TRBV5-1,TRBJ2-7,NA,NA,CASSLAVRDEQYF,TGCGCCAGCAGCTTGGCCGTGAGGGACGAGCAGTACTTC
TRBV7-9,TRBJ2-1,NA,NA,CASSFAGAYNEQFF,TGTGCCAGCAGCTTTGCAGGGGCCTACAATGAGCAGTTCTTC
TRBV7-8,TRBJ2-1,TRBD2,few,CASILRVDRTSGSVDNEQFF,TGTGCCAGCATCCTTCGCGTAGATAGGACTAGCGGGAGCGTCGACAATGAGCAGTTCTTC
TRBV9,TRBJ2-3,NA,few,CASSVDGGIGLADTQYF,TGTGCCAGCAGCGTAGACGGAGGTATCGGGTTGGCAGATACGCAGTATTTT
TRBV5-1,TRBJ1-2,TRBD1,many,CASSLTGTGGDGYTF,TGCGCCAGCAGCTTGACGGGGACAGGGGGCGATGGCTACACCTTC
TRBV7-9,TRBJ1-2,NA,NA,CASSTRIQEDYTF,TGTGCCAGCTCCACTCGAATTCAGGAGGACTACACCTTC
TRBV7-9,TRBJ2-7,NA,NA,CASSGTLYEQYF,TGTGCCAGCAGCGGGACCTTGTACGAGCAGTACTTC
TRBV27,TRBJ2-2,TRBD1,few,CASSLRTGSTGELFF,TGTGCCAGCAGTTTAAGGACAGGGTCCACCGGGGAGCTGTTTTTT
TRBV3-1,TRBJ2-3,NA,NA,CASSQDSGRVRDTQYF,TGTGCCAGCAGCCAAGACAGCGGGCGGGTTAGAGATACGCAGTATTTT
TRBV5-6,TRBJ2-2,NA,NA,CASSLKITVVTGELFF,TGTGCCAGCAGCTTGAAAATAACAGTCGTGACCGGGGAGCTGTTTTTT
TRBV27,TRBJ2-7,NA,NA,CASSLSGPPSSYEQYF,TGTGCCAGCAGTTTATCAGGCCCCCCTTCTTCCTACGAGCAGTACTTC
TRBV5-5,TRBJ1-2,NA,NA,CASSLATAQRGYTF,TGTGCCAGCAGCTTGGCAACGGCTCAGCGTGGCTACACCTTC
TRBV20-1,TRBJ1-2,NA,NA,CSAPVEIEYGYTF,TGCAGTGCGCCGGTTGAGATAGAGTATGGCTACACCTTC
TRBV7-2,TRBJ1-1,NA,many,CASSMGSGTEAFF,TGTGCCAGCAGCATGGGGTCGGGCACTGAAGCTTTCTTT
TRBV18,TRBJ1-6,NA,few,CASSQEVASPLHF,TGTGCCAGCTCACAGGAGGTGGCTTCACCCCTCCACTTT
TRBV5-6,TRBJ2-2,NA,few,CASSLEGAGTGELFF,TGTGCCAGCAGCTTGGAAGGGGCAGGGACCGGGGAGCTGTTTTTT
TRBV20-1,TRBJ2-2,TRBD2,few,CSAQGTSGATGELFF,TGCAGTGCACAAGGGACTAGCGGGGCAACCGGGGAGCTGTTTTTT
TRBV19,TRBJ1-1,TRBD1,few,CASPSGQGHGTEAFF,TGTGCCAGCCCGAGCGGACAGGGGCACGGTACTGAAGCTTTCTTT
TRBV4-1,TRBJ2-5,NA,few,CASSPSNLVATQYF,TGCGCCAGCAGCCCATCGAACCTAGTGGCGACCCAGTACTTC
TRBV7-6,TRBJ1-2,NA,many,CASSLEARDDGYTF,TGTGCCAGCAGCTTAGAGGCCAGGGATGATGGCTACACCTTC
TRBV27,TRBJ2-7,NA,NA,CASSLRKSSYEQYF,TGTGCCAGCAGTCTCCGGAAGAGCTCCTACGAGCAGTACTTC
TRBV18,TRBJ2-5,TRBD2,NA,CASSRGLAGWNQETQYF,TGTGCCAGCTCACGAGGACTAGCGGGTTGGAACCAAGAGACCCAGTACTTC
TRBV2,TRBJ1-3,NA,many,CASTERDNFGNTIYF,TGTGCCAGCACTGAAAGGGACAACTTCGGAAACACCATATATTTT
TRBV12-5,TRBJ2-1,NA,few,CASGLEPGRSFF,TGTGCTAGTGGCCTTGAGCCGGGACGGAGCTTCTTC
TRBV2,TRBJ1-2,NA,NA,CASSGEEPSNYGYTF,TGTGCCAGCAGTGGGGAGGAGCCGTCTAACTATGGCTACACCTTC
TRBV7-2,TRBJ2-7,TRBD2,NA,CASSLWLAGHYERYF,TGTGCCAGCAGCTTATGGCTAGCGGGCCACTACGAGCGGTACTTC
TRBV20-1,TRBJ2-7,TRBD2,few,CSAVRGESYEQYF,TGCAGTGCCGTACGGGGGGAAAGTTACGAGCAGTACTTC
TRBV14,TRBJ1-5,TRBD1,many,CASSQTGVGQPQHF,TGTGCCAGCAGCCAGACAGGGGTCGGTCAGCCCCAGCATTTT
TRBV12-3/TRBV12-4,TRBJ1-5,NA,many,CASSFRDGQPQHF,TGTGCCAGCAGTTTCAGGGACGGGCAGCCCCAGCATTTT
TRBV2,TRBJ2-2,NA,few,CASRVGINTGELFF,TGTGCCAGCAGAGTCGGGATAAACACCGGGGAGCTGTTTTTT
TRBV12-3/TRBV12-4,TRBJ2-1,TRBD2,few,CASRKTSGSVDEQFF,TGTGCCAGCAGAAAAACTAGCGGGAGTGTTGATGAGCAGTTCTTC
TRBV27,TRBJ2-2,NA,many,CASSLSSFLGVRGTGELFF,TGTGCCAGCAGTTTATCGAGCTTTTTGGGGGTTCGTGGAACCGGGGAGCTGTTTTTT
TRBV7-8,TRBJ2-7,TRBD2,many,CASSFWTSPSSYEQYF,TGTGCCAGCAGCTTCTGGACTAGCCCAAGCTCCTACGAGCAGTACTTC
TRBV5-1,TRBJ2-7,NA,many,CASSLESGRNYEQYF,TGCGCCAGCAGCTTAGAATCTGGACGGAACTACGAGCAGTACTTC
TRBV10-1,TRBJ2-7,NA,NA,CASSESTGNLREQYF,TGCGCCAGCAGTGAGTCTACAGGGAATTTGCGCGAGCAGTACTTC
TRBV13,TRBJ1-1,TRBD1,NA,CASSQTGPMNTEAFF,TGTGCCAGCAGTCAGACAGGGCCCATGAACACTGAAGCTTTCTTT
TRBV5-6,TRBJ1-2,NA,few,CASSLEAGPPGYTF,TGTGCCAGCAGCTTGGAGGCGGGGCCCCCTGGCTACACCTTC
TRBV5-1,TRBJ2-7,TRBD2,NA,CASSFLSGFSYEQYF,TGCGCCAGCAGCTTCCTTAGCGGGTTCTCCTACGAGCAGTACTTC